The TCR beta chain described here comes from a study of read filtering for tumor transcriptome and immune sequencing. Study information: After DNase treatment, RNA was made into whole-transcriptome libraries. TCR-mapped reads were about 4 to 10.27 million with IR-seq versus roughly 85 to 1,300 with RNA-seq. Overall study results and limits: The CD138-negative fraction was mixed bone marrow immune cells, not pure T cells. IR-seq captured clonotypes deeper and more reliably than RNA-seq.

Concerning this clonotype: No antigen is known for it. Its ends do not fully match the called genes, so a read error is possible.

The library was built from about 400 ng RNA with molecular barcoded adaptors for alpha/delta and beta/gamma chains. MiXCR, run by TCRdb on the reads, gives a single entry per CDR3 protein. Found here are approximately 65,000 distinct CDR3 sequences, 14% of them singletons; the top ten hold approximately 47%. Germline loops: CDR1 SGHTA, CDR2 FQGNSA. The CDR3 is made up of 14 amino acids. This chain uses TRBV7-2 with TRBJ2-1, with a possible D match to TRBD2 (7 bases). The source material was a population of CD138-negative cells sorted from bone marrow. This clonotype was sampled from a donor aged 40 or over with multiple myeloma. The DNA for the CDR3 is TGTGCCAGCGGGGGCGGGAGCTCCTACAAGGAGCAGTTCTTC. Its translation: CASGGGSSYKEQFF.